A selection of T cell receptor beta chains follows, all from one sample in a study of T cell responses to AZD1222 COVID-19 vaccine. TCRdb's copy holds only in-frame clones and misses some; the assay was immunoSEQ multiplex PCR. The table shows 140,000 or so clones, with roughly 87% occurring only once. The sample in question was peripheral blood, obtained 28 days after the second dose of the MenACWY control vaccine. Receptors were obtained from an adult who received the MenACWY meningococcal vaccine as a control. The CDR3 runs from the conserved cysteine through the conserved F or W. D genes are given only for firm matches. Not all rows give a size; the values are once, few, many and, for expanded clones, a class.

v_call	d_call	clone_size	j_call	cdr3_aa	cdr3_nt
TRBV6-5	TRBD1	-	TRBJ1-5	CASSHRDRGPQHF	TGTGCCAGCAGCCACCGGGACAGGGGGCCCCAGCATTTT
TRBV6-5	-	-	TRBJ1-2	CARLDGLYGYTF	TGTGCCCGACTTGACGGACTCTATGGCTACACCTTC
TRBV5-5	TRBD1	few	TRBJ1-5	CASSPPGQGGGSNQPQHF	TGTGCCAGCAGCCCACCGGGACAGGGAGGGGGTAGCAATCAGCCCCAGCATTTT
TRBV10-3	-	-	TRBJ1-2	CAISLQGRNYGYTF	TGTGCCATCAGTCTACAGGGAAGGAACTATGGCTACACCTTC
TRBV6-2/TRBV6-3	-	-	TRBJ1-2	CASSTTGRHGYTF	TGTGCCAGCAGTACAACAGGGAGGCATGGCTACACCTTC
TRBV27	-	-	TRBJ1-6	CASSSTINRKDSPLHF	TGTGCCAGCAGCTCCACCATCAACAGGAAGGATTCACCCCTCCACTTT
TRBV6-5	TRBD2	many	TRBJ2-4	CASQSGIAKNIQYF	TGTGCCTCTCAAAGCGGGATCGCCAAAAACATTCAGTACTTC
TRBV6-5	TRBD1	-	TRBJ2-7	CASSQGQVNEQYF	TGTGCCAGCAGCCAGGGACAGGTTAACGAGCAGTACTTC
TRBV7-8	-	-	TRBJ1-6	CASSVGPFRSSRFYNSPLHF	TGTGCCAGCAGCGTAGGACCCTTTCGGAGTTCCCGTTTCTATAATTCACCCCTCCACTTT
TRBV11-2	-	-	TRBJ1-2	CASSLDLMVGAHYGYTF	TGTGCCAGCAGCTTAGACTTAATGGTGGGCGCACACTATGGCTACACCTTC
TRBV5-5	-	-	TRBJ1-6	CASSFAVERTYNSPLHF	TGTGCCAGCAGCTTCGCAGTAGAGAGAACCTATAATTCACCCCTCCACTTT
TRBV4-2	TRBD2	-	TRBJ2-7	CASSQDGASGGPGEQYF	TGTGCCAGCAGCCAAGATGGGGCTAGCGGGGGGCCGGGCGAGCAGTACTTC
TRBV11-2	-	-	TRBJ1-1	CASSLSGTAGTEAFF	TGTGCCAGCAGCTTGTCCGGGACGGCAGGCACTGAAGCTTTCTTT
TRBV28	-	-	TRBJ1-5	CASSSRRDIRDQPQHF	TGTGCCAGCAGTTCACGGAGGGACATAAGGGATCAGCCCCAGCATTTT
TRBV27	-	-	TRBJ1-3	CASSRTGQGGNTIYF	TGTGCCAGCAGTAGAACAGGGCAGGGAGGAAACACCATATATTTT